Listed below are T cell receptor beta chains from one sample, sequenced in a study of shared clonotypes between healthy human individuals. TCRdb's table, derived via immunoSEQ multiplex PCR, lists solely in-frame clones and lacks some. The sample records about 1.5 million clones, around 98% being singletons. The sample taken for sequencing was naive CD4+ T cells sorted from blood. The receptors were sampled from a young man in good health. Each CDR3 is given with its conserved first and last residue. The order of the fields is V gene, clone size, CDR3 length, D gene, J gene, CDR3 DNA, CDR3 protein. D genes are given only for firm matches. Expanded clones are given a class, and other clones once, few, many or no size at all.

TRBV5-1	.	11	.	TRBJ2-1	TGCGCCAGCAGCTTGGCAAATGAGCAGTTCTTC	CASSLANEQFF
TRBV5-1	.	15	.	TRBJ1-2	TGCGCCAGCAGCTTGGAGCAGGGGCTAGTCTATGGCTACACCTTC	CASSLEQGLVYGYTF
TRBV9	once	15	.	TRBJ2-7	TGTGCCAGCAGCCCCCAGGGCCCCCCCTACTACGAGCAGTACTTC	CASSPQGPPYYEQYF
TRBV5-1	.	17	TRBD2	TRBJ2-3	TGCGCCAGCAGCTTGGATGGTCGAGCGGGGCGCACAGATACGCAGTATTTT	CASSLDGRAGRTDTQYF
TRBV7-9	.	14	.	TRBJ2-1	TGTGCCAGCACCAAAGACAGCCTCTACAATGAGCAGTTCTTC	CASTKDSLYNEQFF
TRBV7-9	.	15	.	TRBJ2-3	TGTGCCAGCAGCTTAGAGGGACACAGCACAGATACGCAGTATTTT	CASSLEGHSTDTQYF
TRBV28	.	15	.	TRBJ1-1	TGTGCCAGCAGCCTTCTGTGGGGAGGAAACACTGAAGCTTTCTTT	CASSLLWGGNTEAFF
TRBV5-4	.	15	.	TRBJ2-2	TGTGCCAGCAGCCGGGACGGAGGAAACACCGGGGAGCTGTTTTTT	CASSRDGGNTGELFF
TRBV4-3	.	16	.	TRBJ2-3	TGCGCCAGCAGCCCTGAACAGGGTTACCCGACAGATACGCAGTATTTT	CASSPEQGYPTDTQYF
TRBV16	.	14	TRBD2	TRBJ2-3	TGTGCCAGCAGCCAGCTAGCGGGAAGAGATACGCAGTATTTT	CASSQLAGRDTQYF
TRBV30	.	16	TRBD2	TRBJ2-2	TGTGCCTGGACGACTAGCGGGAGAATCTACACCGGGGAGCTGTTTTTT	CAWTTSGRIYTGELFF
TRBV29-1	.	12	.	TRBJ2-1	TGCAGCGTTGTGGGAGCTGCCTGGGAGCAGTTCTTC	CSVVGAAWEQFF
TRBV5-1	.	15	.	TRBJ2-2	TGCGCCAGCAGCGTAAGACCCGCGAACACCGGGGAGCTGTTTTTT	CASSVRPANTGELFF
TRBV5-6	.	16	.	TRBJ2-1	TGTGCCAGCATCGTAACTGGGGGGCGCCTTGGCAATGAGCAGTTCTTC	CASIVTGGRLGNEQFF
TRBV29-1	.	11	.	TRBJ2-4	TGCAGCGTTGAAGTTGGCAACATTCAGTACTTC	CSVEVGNIQYF
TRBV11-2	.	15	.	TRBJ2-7	TGTGCCAGCAGGCTTCTAGCAGCCCGCTCCTACGAGCAGTACTTC	CASRLLAARSYEQYF
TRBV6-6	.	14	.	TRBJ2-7	TGTGCCAGCAAAGTCCGGACCGGATATGACGAGCAGTACTTC	CASKVRTGYDEQYF
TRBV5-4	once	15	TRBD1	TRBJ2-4	TGTGCCAGCAGTCAAGCACAGGGGGCCAAAAACATTCAGTACTTC	CASSQAQGAKNIQYF
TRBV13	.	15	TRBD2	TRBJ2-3	TGTGCCAGCAGCTTGGGACTAGAGATATCAGATACGCAGTATTTT	CASSLGLEISDTQYF
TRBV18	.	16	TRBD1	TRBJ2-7	TGTGCCAGCTCACCACCGGGACAGGGGCCCACCTACGAGCAGTACTTC	CASSPPGQGPTYEQYF
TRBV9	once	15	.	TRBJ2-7	TGTGCCAGCAGCGTAGGCGGACAGCACTCCTACGAGCAGTACTTC	CASSVGGQHSYEQYF
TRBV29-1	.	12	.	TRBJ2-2	TGCAGCGTTGGGGGCGGCACCGGGGAGCTGTTTTTT	CSVGGGTGELFF
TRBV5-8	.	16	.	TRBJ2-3	TGTGCCAGCAGCTTTAGTCGGGGCAGGGGCCCAGATACGCAGTATTTT	CASSFSRGRGPDTQYF
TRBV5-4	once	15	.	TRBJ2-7	TGTGCCAGCAGCTCCGGAGGCGGCAGAGACTACGAGCAGTACTTC	CASSSGGGRDYEQYF
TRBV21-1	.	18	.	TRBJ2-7	TGTGCCAGCAGCAAAACCCGAGAGGTAGGGCCAAGCTCCTACGAGCAGTACTTC	CASSKTREVGPSSYEQYF
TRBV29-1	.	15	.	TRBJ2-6	TGCAGCGTTGACAGAGGGTTCCCTGGGGCCAACGTCCTGACTTTC	CSVDRGFPGANVLTF
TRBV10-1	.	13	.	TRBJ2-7	TGCGCCAGCAGTGAACAGGGTATAGGCGAGCAGTACTTC	CASSEQGIGEQYF
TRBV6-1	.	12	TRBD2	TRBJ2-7	TGTGCCGGGGGACTAGCCCTCTACGAGCAGTACTTC	CAGGLALYEQYF
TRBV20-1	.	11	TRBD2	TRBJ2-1	TGCAGTAGCGGGAGGTACAATGAGCAGTTCTTC	CSSGRYNEQFF
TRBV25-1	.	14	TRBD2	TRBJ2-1	TGTGCCAGCGGGGGACTAGCGGGAGTACGTGAGCAGTTCTTC	CASGGLAGVREQFF
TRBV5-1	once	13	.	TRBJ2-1	TGCGCCAGCAGCTTGGAGACCCACAATGAGCAGTTCTTC	CASSLETHNEQFF
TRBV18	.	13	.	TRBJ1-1	TGTGCCAGCTCACCAAAATCGAACACTGAAGCTTTCTTT	CASSPKSNTEAFF
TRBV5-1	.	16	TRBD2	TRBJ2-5	TGCGCCAGCAGCACAGGACTAGCTGATTCCCAAGAGACCCAGTACTTC	CASSTGLADSQETQYF
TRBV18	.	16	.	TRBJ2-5	TGTGCCAGCTCACCACCCAACGGGAAGTACCAAGAGACCCAGTACTTC	CASSPPNGKYQETQYF
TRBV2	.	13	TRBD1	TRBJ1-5	TGTGCCAGCGAAGGGACAGGGGTTCAGCCCCAGCATTTT	CASEGTGVQPQHF
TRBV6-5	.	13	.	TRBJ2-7	TGTGCCAGCAGTTTTGACAATTGGTACGAGCAGTACTTC	CASSFDNWYEQYF
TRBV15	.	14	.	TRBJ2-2	TGTGCCACGAGCCGGACAGCCTTTACCGGGGAGCTGTTTTTT	CATSRTAFTGELFF
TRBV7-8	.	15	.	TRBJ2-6	TGTGCCAGCAGCTTATGGGGAACTGGGGCCAACGTCCTGACTTTC	CASSLWGTGANVLTF
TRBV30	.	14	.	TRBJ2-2	TGTGCCGGTTTTGAGGGGGCTAGCGGTGGGGAGCTGTTTTTT	CAGFEGASGGELFF
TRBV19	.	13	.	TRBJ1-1	TGTGCCAGTAGTACCGCAGGGTTCACTGAAGCTTTCTTT	CASSTAGFTEAFF
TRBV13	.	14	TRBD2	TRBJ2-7	TGTGCCAGCAGCCGTAGCGGGAGGGCCGGCGAGCAGTACTTC	CASSRSGRAGEQYF
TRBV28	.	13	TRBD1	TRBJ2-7	TGTGCCAGCATAGGGACAGGGAAATACGAGCAGTACTTC	CASIGTGKYEQYF
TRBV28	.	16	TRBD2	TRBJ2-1	TGTGCCAGCAGTTTGGTGGGACTAGGAACCTACAATGAGCAGTTCTTC	CASSLVGLGTYNEQFF
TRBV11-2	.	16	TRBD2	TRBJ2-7	TGTGCCAGCAGCTTAGTCCCCACTAGCGGGAACTACGAGCAGTACTTC	CASSLVPTSGNYEQYF
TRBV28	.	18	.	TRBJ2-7	TGTGCCAGCAGTTTTCTAGTGGGGGTATTAGACCATTCCTACGAGCAGTACTTC	CASSFLVGVLDHSYEQYF
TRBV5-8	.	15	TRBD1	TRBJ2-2	TGTGCCAGCAACAACGGGACAGACTTCACCGGGGAGCTGTTTTTT	CASNNGTDFTGELFF